This T cell receptor beta chain was sequenced for a study of T cells in localized non-small cell lung cancer. Study-level findings and limits: Across samples, adjacent lung featured a median roughly 50 of the top 100 tumor clones. Tumor trailed uninvolved adjacent lung in T cell clonality, which peaked there. Since sequencing was restricted to only one region of the tumor, intratumor heterogeneity remains a possibility.

Clones were read by immunoSEQ multiplex PCR, and TCRdb kept only the in-frame ones, dropping some. This sample has about 30,000 clones, with 88% found just once. A note on this clone: Its antigen is as yet unknown.

Sequenced material: peripheral blood, taken before any cancer treatment. The clonotype originates from a female donor aged 60 or older with stage III squamous cell lung carcinoma.

CDR3 protein: CASSLEMLGTSGSTDTQYF. The CDR3 DNA sequence: TGTGCCAGCAGTTTAGAGATGTTAGGGACTAGCGGGAGCACAGATACGCAGTATTTT. This chain uses TRBV28 with TRBJ2-3; 12 bases fit TRBD2. Germline V gene data show CDR1 as MDHEN and CDR2 as SYDVKM. V trimming: 2 bases; J trimming: 0 bases; junction bases outside the gene matches: 9. CDR3 length equals 19 residues.